This TCR beta chain was captured in a study of T cell changes during pregnancy in multiple sclerosis. Profiled with immunoSEQ multiplex PCR; TCRdb holds only in-frame clones, not every one. The data hold about 120,000 clones, with about 93% observed a single time. The CDR3 sequence is 17 residues long. Germline assignment: CDR1 KGHSH and CDR2 LQKENI. After removal of 4 bases from V and 5 bases from J, the junction contained 11 bases not matched to a gene. The genes are TRBV18 and TRBJ2-7; TRBD2 agrees at 13 bases. This clonotype originated in a female donor with multiple sclerosis, enrolled in a pregnancy study. Sequences were derived from peripheral blood, sampled before pregnancy. This chain's CDR3 is CASSLPTSGGWFHEQYF. The CDR3 DNA follows: TGTGCCAGCTCACTCCCGACTAGCGGGGGGTGGTTCCACGAGCAGTACTTC.